Presented here are 20 T cell receptor beta chains from one specimen sequenced in a study of T cell responses to AZD1222 COVID-19 vaccine. Sequencing was performed with immunoSEQ multiplex PCR; in TCRdb, only in-frame clones are kept and a portion is missing. Here the sample spans 150,000 to 200,000 clones, over 80% being singletons. The sample consisted of peripheral blood, taken on day 0 of MenACWY control vaccination. These receptors originate from an adult in good health.

The gene calls are TRBV7-2 and TRBJ1-4, with 7 bases aligning to TRBD1. The CDR3 consists of 15 residues. The germline V gene has CDR1 SGHTA and CDR2 FQGNSA. V lost 5 bases, J lost 6 bases, and 9 bases stayed unmatched. CDR3 bases: TGTGCCAGCAGCATTGACAGGGCGCCTGATGAAAAACTGTTTTTT. Its translation: CASSIDRAPDEKLFF. The full variable domain, its missing parts supplied by reference TRBV7-2 and TRBJ1-4, is GAGVSQSPSNKVTEKGKDVELRCDPISGHTALYWYRQSLGQGLEFLIYFQGNSAPDKSGLPSDRFSAERTGGSVSTLTIQRTQQEDSAVYLCASSIDRAPDEKLFFGSGTQLSVL.

The J gene is TRBJ2-1, the V gene TRBV9; D possibly corresponds to TRBD1 (6 bases). With 3 bases removed from V and 0 bases from J, the gap between germline ends came to 10 bases. From germline, CDR1 is SGDLS and CDR2 YYNGEE. The CDR3 runs to 15 residues. The DNA of the CDR3 is TGTGCCAGCAGCGAACAGGGATCCTCCTACAATGAGCAGTTCTTC. As protein: CASSEQGSSYNEQFF.

This chain joins TRBV27 and TRBJ1-1, with D tentatively TRBD1 (5 bases). CDR3 size: 14 residues. Trimming shortened V by 8 bases and J by 5 bases, and 18 bases separated the two germline ends. The germline V gene encodes CDR1 MNHEY and CDR2 SMNVEV (reference sequence). CDR3 coding DNA: TGTGCCAGCCAAACAGGTTCTCAAGGGACTGAAGCTTTCTTT. The encoded protein is CASQTGSQGTEAFF.

This chain links TRBV19 with TRBJ1-1; 8 nucleotides match TRBD1. Trimming removed 7 bases from V and 10 bases from J; junction bases left unmatched: 5. The V gene's germline CDR1 is LNHDA and CDR2 SQIVND (reference sequence). There are 11 residues in the CDR3. The CDR3 loop is CASNHDRGAFF. The CDR3 DNA is TGTGCCAGTAACCATGACAGGGGAGCTTTCTTT.

This chain joins TRBV5-4 and TRBJ1-2; TRBD1 is a possible D gene (5 bases). The CDR3 has 14 amino acids. Trimming removed 0 bases from V and 5 bases from J, with 11 bases in between. The germline CDR1 and CDR2 sequences are SGHNT and YYREEE (reference sequence). The CDR3 protein is CASSLEAGRYGYTF. The CDR3 region has the DNA TGTGCCAGCAGCTTGGAGGCAGGGCGTTATGGCTACACCTTC.

J is TRBJ2-3 and V is TRBV7-9; no clear D gene. Germline CDR1 is SEHNR and CDR2 is FQNEAQ (reference sequence). The ends were cut back, 3 bases at V and 4 bases at J, with 11 bases in the middle. The CDR3 is 14 amino acids. The CDR3: CASSLMDRPDTQYF. In DNA, the CDR3 is TGTGCCAGCAGCTTGATGGACCGACCAGATACGCAGTATTTT.

This chain joins TRBV4-3 and TRBJ2-7; D ambiguous. The V end lost 1 base, the J end lost 2 bases, and 15 bases lay between the germline ends. Germline assignment: CDR1 LGHNA and CDR2 YSLEER. The CDR3 covers 16 residues. The CDR3 sequence: CASSQGMGSSTYEQYF. The CDR3, as DNA: TGCGCCAGCAGCCAAGGGATGGGGTCTTCAACCTACGAGCAGTACTTC.

The chain uses TRBV19 and TRBJ1-3; D unresolved. The V end lost 7 bases, the J end lost 2 bases, and 12 bases lay between the germline ends. The germline CDR1 and CDR2 sequences are LNHDA and SQIVND (reference sequence). The CDR3 runs to 14 residues. CDR3 loop: CASTLSRAGNTIYF. CDR3 DNA sequence: TGTGCCAGTACCCTATCGAGGGCTGGAAACACCATATATTTT.

The CDR3 loop reads CASSPDRVETQYF. Here the CDR3 DNA reads TGTGCCAGCAGTCCCGACAGGGTGGAGACCCAGTACTTC. The chain links TRBV6-5 to TRBJ2-5, with 7 bases identical to TRBD1. CDR1 MNHEY and CDR2 SVGAGI come from the germline V gene. The CDR3 consists of 13 residues. J was trimmed by 5 bases and V by 5 bases; bases with no gene match: 5.

The chain combines TRBV4-3 with TRBJ2-2; possibly TRBD1 for D (6 bases). Trimming took 0 bases from V and 4 from J, leaving 6 bases between them. Per germline, CDR1 LGHNA and CDR2 YSLEER. CDR3 size: 14 residues. CDR3 sequence (DNA): TGCGCCAGCAGCCAAGAAGGGGGCACCGGGGAGCTGTTTTTT. Its protein is CASSQEGGTGELFF.

CDR3 bases: TGTGCCAGCAGCTTAGGGACAGGCGGTTTGTACGAGCAGTACTTC. Translated: CASSLGTGGLYEQYF. The chain has TRBV7-9 and TRBJ2-7; the match to TRBD1 covers 7 bases. This CDR3 contains 15 residues. The V and J ends lost 1 base and 4 bases, in that order; junction bases with no gene match: 7. CDR1 SEHNR and CDR2 FQNEAQ come from the germline V gene (reference sequence).

The J gene is TRBJ1-2, the V gene TRBV14; D is perhaps TRBD1 (5 bases). Deletions cut 0 bases from V and 4 bases from J, with 12 bases between. CDR1 SGHDN and CDR2 FVKESK come from the germline V gene. CDR3 size: 15 residues. The CDR3 region is CASSQDSRDGYGYTF. The CDR3 nucleotides are TGTGCCAGCAGCCAAGATTCACGGGACGGCTATGGCTACACCTTC.

The rearrangement joins TRBV7-3 to TRBJ2-1; a possible D gene is TRBD2 (6 bases). The CDR3 sequence is 17 residues long. The V end lost 5 bases, the J end lost 0 bases, and 17 bases lay between the germline ends. Germline CDR1 SGHTA, CDR2 FQGTGA. The CDR3 bases are TGTGCCAGCAGCCCGGTACTAGCAAAGAGCTCCTACAATGAGCAGTTCTTC. As protein: CASSPVLAKSSYNEQFF.

V gene TRBV29-1 combines with J gene TRBJ2-5; no reliable D call. V gave up 1 base and J gave up 5 bases, with 17 bases separating them. Germline V gene lookup returns CDR1 SQVTM and CDR2 ANQGSEA. This CDR3 region has 15 residues. DNA of the CDR3: TGCAGCGTTGAAGCCGACCGGGCCCCGGTGGAGACCCAGTACTTC. Translating gives CSVEADRAPVETQYF. The complete variable domain, with remaining parts taken from reference TRBV29-1 and TRBJ2-5, reads SAVISQKPSRDICQRGTSLTIQCQVDSQVTMMFWYRQQPGQSLTLIATANQGSEATYESGFVIDKFPISRPNLTFSTLTVSNMSPEDSSIYLCSVEADRAPVETQYFGPGTRLLVL.

CDR3 protein: CAISPGRSAYEQYF. CDR3 in DNA: TGTGCCATCAGTCCGGGCAGGTCCGCCTACGAGCAGTACTTC. This sequence joins TRBV10-3 and TRBJ2-7; D remains ambiguous. Germline CDR1 is ENHRY and CDR2 is SYGVKD. Trimming took off 5 bases at V and 2 bases at J, with 13 bases between the two ends. The CDR3 spans 14 residues.

The rearrangement uses TRBV28 and TRBJ1-5; no definite D call. The germline V and J ends were trimmed by 3 bases and 14 bases, with 11 bases remaining between them. Germline V CDR1 and CDR2: MDHEN, SYDVKM. The CDR3 is made up of 11 amino acids. Written as DNA, the CDR3 is TGTGCCAGCAGTTTGTCGGAGGGTAAGCATTTT. Protein: CASSLSEGKHF.

This clone came up once. The J gene is TRBJ2-7, the V gene TRBV5-1; 9 bases are a match to TRBD2. The germline gives CDR1 SGHRS, CDR2 YFSETQ. J was trimmed by 0 bases and V by 7 bases; bases with no gene match: 8. The CDR3 spans 15 residues. The CDR3 bases are TGCGCCAGCTCGGCCCTAGCGGGGTTCTCCTACGAGCAGTACTTC. This sequence encodes CASSALAGFSYEQYF.

This clone occurred once. The chain carries TRBV30 and TRBJ1-4; 8 bases agree with TRBD1. After removal of 4 bases from V and 8 bases from J, the junction contained 3 bases not matched to a gene. This CDR3 is built from 12 residues. CDR1 and CDR2 from the germline V gene are GTSNPN and SVGIG (reference sequence). This chain's CDR3 is CAWKGTGEKLFF. The CDR3 DNA reads TGTGCCTGGAAAGGGACAGGCGAAAAACTGTTTTTT.

The table lists this clone with a few counts. The J gene is TRBJ1-3, the V gene TRBV10-3; D not certain. V was clipped by 2 bases and J by 2 bases, with 19 bases between them. The CDR3 is 18 residues long. Germline V gene sequence: CDR1 ENHRY, CDR2 SYGVKD. CDR3 region: CAISETYQPQPAGNTIYF. CDR3 bases: TGTGCCATCAGTGAGACCTATCAACCTCAACCCGCTGGAAACACCATATATTTT.

The rearrangement joins TRBV28 to TRBJ1-4, with 7 positions matching TRBD1. Germline trimming cut 5 bases from V and 1 base from J; bases unmatched to any gene: 7. This CDR3 spans 16 amino acids. Germline CDR1 MDHEN, CDR2 SYDVKM. CDR3 region: CASSRAGGRTNEKLFF. The CDR3 DNA reads as TGTGCCAGCAGTAGGGCAGGGGGTCGAACTAATGAAAAACTGTTTTTT.